This T cell receptor beta chain is from a study of CD8 T cells in Susac syndrome. Study-level results: The study admitted that it had a relatively small number of individuals in its TCR sequencing and HLA analysis.

The V gene lost 1 base and the J gene lost 7 bases, with 14 bases spanning the gap. The CDR3 has 15 amino acids. Germline V gene data show CDR1 as MNHEY and CDR2 as SVGEGT. Of note for this clonotype: What it recognizes is unknown.

Random hexamers were used to reverse transcribe roughly 0.45 to 1 ug of RNA. TCRdb redid the calling of the immunoSEQ multiplex PCR reads with MiXCR, one entry per CDR3 protein. The sample lists approximately 74,000 distinct CDR3 sequences, approximately 95% occurring once. The origin of this receptor is a human donor with Susac syndrome. Sequences were obtained from CD8+ T cells from PBMCs. The chain joins TRBV6-2 or TRBV6-3 to TRBJ1-5, with D tentatively TRBD1 (5 bases). CDR3 loop: CASSYLYGGIQPQHF. The DNA for the CDR3 is TGTGCCAGCAGTTACTTATATGGGGGAATACAGCCCCAGCATTTT.